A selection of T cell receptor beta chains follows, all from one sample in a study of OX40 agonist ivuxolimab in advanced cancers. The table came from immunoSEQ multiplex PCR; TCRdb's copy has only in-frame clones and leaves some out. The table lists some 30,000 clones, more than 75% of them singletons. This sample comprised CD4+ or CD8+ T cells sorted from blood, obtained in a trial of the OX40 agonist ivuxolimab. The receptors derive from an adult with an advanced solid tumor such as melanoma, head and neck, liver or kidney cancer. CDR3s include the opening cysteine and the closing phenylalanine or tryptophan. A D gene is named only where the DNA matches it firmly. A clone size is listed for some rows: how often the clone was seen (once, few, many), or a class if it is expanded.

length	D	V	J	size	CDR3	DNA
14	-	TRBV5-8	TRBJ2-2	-	CASSLAQNTGELFF	TGTGCCAGCAGCTTGGCCCAGAACACCGGGGAGCTGTTTTTT
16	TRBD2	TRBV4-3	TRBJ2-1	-	CASSQEREGLDNEQFF	TGCGCCAGCAGCCAAGAGAGGGAGGGCCTCGACAATGAGCAGTTCTTC
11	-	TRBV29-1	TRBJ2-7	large	CSVGGFQEQYF	TGCAGCGTTGGGGGCTTCCAGGAGCAGTACTTC
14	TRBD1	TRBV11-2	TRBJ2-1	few	CASTWGQGAWEQFF	TGTGCCAGCACCTGGGGACAGGGGGCATGGGAGCAGTTCTTC
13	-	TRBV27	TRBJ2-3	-	CASGQAGIDTQYF	TGTGCCAGCGGTCAGGCGGGGATAGATACGCAGTATTTT
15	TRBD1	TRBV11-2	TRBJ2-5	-	CASSSWTGGTETQYF	TGTGCCAGCAGCTCATGGACAGGGGGCACGGAGACCCAGTACTTC
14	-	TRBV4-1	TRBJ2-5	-	CASSLAGGGETQYF	TGCGCCAGCAGCCTCGCCGGGGGTGGAGAGACCCAGTACTTC
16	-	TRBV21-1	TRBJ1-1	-	CASSNPKQGMNTEAFF	TGTGCCAGCAGCAATCCGAAACAGGGAATGAACACTGAAGCTTTCTTT
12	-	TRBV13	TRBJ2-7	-	CASSPGTYEQYF	TGTGCCAGCAGCCCGGGTACCTACGAGCAGTACTTC
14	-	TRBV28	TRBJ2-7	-	CASSPLVAVSEQYF	TGTGCCAGCAGCCCTCTCGTGGCCGTCTCCGAGCAGTACTTC
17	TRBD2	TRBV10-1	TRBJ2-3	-	CASTVRLLAGVSDTQYF	TGCGCCAGCACCGTTCGACTACTAGCGGGGGTTTCAGATACGCAGTATTTT
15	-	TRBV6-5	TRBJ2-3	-	CASSYGGASTDTQYF	TGTGCCAGCAGTTACGGAGGGGCTAGCACAGATACGCAGTATTTT
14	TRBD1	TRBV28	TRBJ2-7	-	CASRTVATGAEQYF	TGTGCCAGCAGGACCGTTGCGACAGGGGCCGAGCAGTACTTC
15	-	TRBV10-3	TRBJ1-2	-	CAISYQDRWDYGYTF	TGTGCCATCAGTTACCAGGACAGATGGGACTATGGCTACACCTTC
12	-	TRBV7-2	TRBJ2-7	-	CASSVRFREQYF	TGTGCCAGCAGCGTCCGGTTCCGCGAGCAGTACTTC
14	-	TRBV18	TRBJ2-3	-	CASSPPIRPDTQYF	TGTGCCAGCTCACCACCTATACGACCAGATACGCAGTATTTT
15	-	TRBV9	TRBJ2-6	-	CASSGTGSGANVLTF	TGTGCCAGCAGCGGTACAGGGTCGGGGGCCAACGTCCTGACTTTC
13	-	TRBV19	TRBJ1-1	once	CASSIGWGTEAFF	TGTGCCAGTAGTATCGGGTGGGGAACTGAAGCTTTCTTT